One sample yielded the 32 T cell receptor beta chains listed below, sequenced in a study of early T cells in non-severe SARS-CoV-2 infection (dated by TCRdb to about 2021). The library came from 5' RACE. The sequencing machine was a NextSeq 500. TCRdb itself trimmed the public reads at Q25 with fastp, ran MiXCR and retained productive beta chains. Rows are combined by CDR3 protein, so each entry shows the most common genes and DNA. This sample has 80,000 to 95,000 distinct CDR3 sequences in its table, and roughly 17% of those were observed once. The ten top clones hold about 5% of the sample. Sample: whole blood, taken at baseline. These receptors were obtained from an adult who was a healthcare worker with PCR-confirmed SARS-CoV-2 infection or an uninfected control (not recorded which).

This chain links TRBV7-6 with TRBJ2-1, with no clear D. Germline V gene sequence: CDR1 SGHVS, CDR2 FNYEAQ. The length of the CDR3 is 12 residues. Deletions cut 4 bases from V and 8 bases from J, with 9 bases between. In DNA, the CDR3 is TGTGCCAGCAGCTCGTACGGTTATGAGCAGTTCTTC. Its protein product is CASSSYGYEQFF. Full variable domain (rest looked up from reference TRBV7-6 and TRBJ2-1): GAGVSQSPRYKVTKRGQDVALRCDPISGHVSLYWYRQALGQGPEFLTYFNYEAQQDKSGLPNDRFSAERPEGSISTLTIQRTEQRDSAMYRCASSSYGYEQFFGPGTRLTVL.

This clonotype was seen only a few times. CDR3 nucleotide sequence: TGTGCCAGCAGTTGGTCTAGCGGGAGGGCCACAGATACGCAGTATTTT. This encodes CASSWSSGRATDTQYF. The J gene is TRBJ2-3, the V gene TRBV27, with 12 bases lining up with TRBD2. The CDR3 spans 16 residues. From germline, CDR1 is MNHEY and CDR2 SMNVEV (reference sequence). Trimming took 4 bases from V and 2 from J; bases not matched to a gene: 4.

This clonotype was counted many times. CDR3 sequence reads: CASSPLSDTQETQYF. The CDR3 DNA reads as TGTGCCAGCAGCCCTCTCTCCGATACCCAAGAGACCCAGTACTTC. The gene calls are TRBV7-6 and TRBJ2-5, with D uncertain. V gave up 5 bases and J gave up 1 base, with 14 bases separating them. CDR1 and CDR2 (germline): SGHVS, FNYEAQ. The CDR3 runs 15 residues.

The sample holds many counts of this clonotype. The chain employs TRBV7-2 and TRBJ2-7; no reliable D call. This CDR3 region has 14 residues. Germline lookup yields CDR1 SGHTA and CDR2 FQGNSA. The V gene lost 1 base and the J gene lost 9 bases, with 16 bases spanning the gap. This chain's CDR3 is CASSLEGISLGQYF. The DNA for the CDR3 is TGTGCCAGCAGCTTAGAAGGGATAAGTTTGGGGCAGTACTTC.

The genes are TRBV28 and TRBJ2-5; D tentatively fits TRBD1 or TRBD2 (6 bases each). The CDR3 runs 11 residues. Trimming stripped 4 bases from V and 10 bases from J, with 10 bases between. The germline gives CDR1 MDHEN, CDR2 SYDVKM. Here the CDR3 DNA reads TGTGCCAGCAGTTCTAGGGGGGACCAGTACTTC. Its protein is CASSSRGDQYF.

V usage is TRBV7-2 and J usage is TRBJ2-3, with 7 bases that match TRBD2. The germline V gene has CDR1 SGHTA and CDR2 FQGNSA. V lost 5 bases, J lost 1 base, and 3 bases stayed unmatched. CDR3 length: 14 residues. In DNA form, the CDR3 reads TGTGCCAGCAGCCATACTAGCGGCACAGATACGCAGTATTTT. It codes for CASSHTSGTDTQYF.

This clonotype was detected a few times. The chain links TRBV5-8 to TRBJ1-2; D ambiguous. The CDR3 contains 10 residues. Between the trimmed V and J ends, which lost 4 bases and 6 bases, there was a span of 4 bases. The germline gives CDR1 SGHTS, CDR2 YDEGEE. The CDR3 DNA reads TGTGCCAGCAGCCGGCATGGCTACACCTTC. Translation gives CASSRHGYTF.

With respect to this clonotype: One end of the junction fails to match germline, which may point to a read error. This chain links TRBV6-5 with TRBJ1-1; D is uncertain. The CDR3 sequence is 9 residues long. CDR1 and CDR2 (germline): MNHEY, SVGAGI. CDR3 sequence: CASNHTYIF. CDR3 DNA sequence: TGTGCCAGCAACCATACTTATATCTTT.

The V gene is TRBV20-1, the J gene TRBJ2-1; D uncertain. V dropped 2 bases and J dropped 0 bases, with 14 bases sitting between them. Germline values: CDR1 DFQATT, CDR2 SNEGSKA (reference sequence). CDR3 size: 16 residues. This chain's CDR3 is CSARTPNPSSYNEQFF. The CDR3 DNA follows: TGCAGTGCTAGAACCCCCAATCCCAGCTCCTACAATGAGCAGTTCTTC.

This clonotype was counted a few times. CDR3 protein: CASSFHREAYEQYF. CDR3 in DNA: TGTGCCAGCAGCTTCCATAGGGAAGCCTACGAGCAGTACTTC. The chain employs TRBV28 and TRBJ2-7; no firm D call. This CDR3 is built from 14 residues. V was pared by 6 bases and J by 2 bases, with 14 bases between. Germline V gene sequence: CDR1 MDHEN, CDR2 SYDVKM.

This clonotype showed up just a few times. This rearrangement joins TRBV20-1 to TRBJ2-7; a possible D gene is TRBD1 (6 bases). There are 14 residues in the CDR3. V lost 5 bases and J 2 bases, leaving 16 bases between the germline ends. The germline CDR1 and CDR2 sequences are DFQATT and SNEGSKA (reference sequence). CDR3 protein: CSAATGALTYEQYF. The CDR3 coding sequence is TGCAGTGCTGCGACAGGAGCACTTACCTACGAGCAGTACTTC.

This clonotype was seen only a few times. This chain uses TRBV6-2 or TRBV6-3 with TRBJ2-1; 7 nucleotides match TRBD2. Germline loops: CDR1 MNHEY, CDR2 SVGEGT. J was trimmed by 9 bases and V by 4 bases; bases with no gene match: 3. The CDR3 is 12 residues long. The CDR3 DNA sequence: TGTGCCAGCAGTTTGCGGGAGAGTGAGCAGTTCTTC. Amino acid sequence: CASSLRESEQFF.

This clonotype was seen a few times. V gene TRBV29-1 combines with J gene TRBJ2-2; D unclear. CDR3 length equals 12 residues. The V end lost 7 bases, the J end lost 3 bases, and 9 bases lay between the germline ends. Germline-derived CDR1 and CDR2 are SQVTM and ANQGSEA. This CDR3 is CSAGRYTGELFF. The CDR3 DNA follows: TGCAGCGCTGGACGGTACACCGGGGAGCTGTTTTTT.

This clonotype was detected only a few times. The J gene is TRBJ1-1, the V gene TRBV10-3; D is ambiguous. The CDR3 loop spans 14 amino acids. Germline CDR1 ENHRY, CDR2 SYGVKD. Trimming cost V 5 bases and J 0 bases, with 10 bases left between them. The CDR3 protein is CAISPGRVNTEAFF. CDR3 bases: TGTGCCATCAGTCCCGGACGGGTGAACACTGAAGCTTTCTTT.

V gene TRBV29-1 combines with J gene TRBJ1-1; D is unresolved. CDR1 is SQVTM, CDR2 ANQGSEA, per germline. Trimming took 7 bases from V and 0 from J, leaving 6 bases between them. The CDR3 loop spans 11 amino acids. The CDR3 DNA follows: TGCAGCGCTGGGGTGAACACTGAAGCTTTCTTT. Residues: CSAGVNTEAFF.

The chain recombines TRBV28 with TRBJ2-5, with D tentatively TRBD1 (5 bases). The CDR3 is made up of 17 amino acids. From germline, CDR1 is MDHEN and CDR2 SYDVKM. Deletions cut 3 bases from V and 1 base from J, with 18 bases between. The CDR3 here is CASSLIRGRTTQETQYF. DNA for the CDR3: TGTGCCAGCAGTTTGATCCGAGGACGGACAACCCAAGAGACCCAGTACTTC.

This clonotype came up a few times. The chain recombines TRBV7-8 with TRBJ2-3, with D possibly matching TRBD2 (5 bases). The CDR3 is made up of 13 amino acids. Germline V lookup: CDR1 SGHVS, CDR2 FQNEAQ. The V end lost 3 bases, the J end lost 11 bases, and 15 bases lay between the germline ends. The CDR3, as DNA: TGTGCCAGCAGCTTTGCGAAGACTACCCAGCAGTATTTT. It codes for CASSFAKTTQQYF.

This clonotype was observed at least ten times. The chain is built from TRBV20-1 and TRBJ2-7; the match to TRBD2 covers 7 bases. The CDR3 spans 13 residues. The germline V gene has CDR1 DFQATT and CDR2 SNEGSKA (reference sequence). The trim removed 1 base at V and 7 bases at J, leaving 7 bases unmatched. CDR3 DNA: TGCAGTGCTAGAGGAGAGCGGGACTGGGAGCAGTACTTC. It specifies CSARGERDWEQYF.

There are many counts of this clonotype. The CDR3 DNA sequence: TGTGCCAGCAGTACTAGCGGATCGGAGTACGAGCAGTACTTC. It yields the protein CASSTSGSEYEQYF. V and J are TRBV6-6 and TRBJ2-7; 8 nucleotides match TRBD2. V lost 5 bases to trimming and J lost 4 bases; unmatched junction nucleotides: 7. Germline V gives CDR1 MNHNY, CDR2 SVGAGI (reference sequence). This CDR3 contains 14 residues.

In this sample, this clonotype turned up a few times. The chain uses TRBV10-3 and TRBJ1-4; D call uncertain. Looked up from germline, CDR1 is ENHRY and CDR2 is SYGVKD. V lost 11 bases and J lost 5, with 15 bases in between. This CDR3 is built from 13 residues. Here the CDR3 DNA reads TGTGCCGTTGGGCAGGACCGAAATGAAAAACTGTTTTTT. This encodes CAVGQDRNEKLFF.

V usage is TRBV15 and J usage is TRBJ2-7; D possibly corresponds to TRBD1 (6 bases). Germline V CDR1 and CDR2: LNHNV, YYDKDF (reference sequence). The CDR3 covers 12 residues. Deletions cut 4 bases from V and 3 bases from J, with 7 bases between. The CDR3 nucleotides are TGTGCCACCAGCACACAGGGCTACGAGCAGTACTTC. It yields the protein CATSTQGYEQYF.

The V call is TRBV20-1, the J call TRBJ2-2; 7 bases are a match to TRBD1. Trimming at V came to 0 bases and at J to 6 bases, leaving 1 base not matched to a gene. The length of the CDR3 is 13 residues. Germline V gene data show CDR1 as DFQATT and CDR2 as SNEGSKA (reference sequence). CDR3 DNA: TGCAGTGCTAGAGATCAGGGGGCCGGGGAGCTGTTTTTT. Encoded protein: CSARDQGAGELFF.

Comments on this clonotype: A clone one base away is much larger, so this may be a read error. The V call is TRBV10-1, the J call TRBJ2-3; 8 bases map to TRBD2. Germline lookup yields CDR1 WNHNN and CDR2 SYGVQD (reference sequence). This CDR3 is 13 amino acids long. In nucleotides, the CDR3 is TGCGCCAGCAGTGCGGGAGGGCCGAATACGCACTATTTT. As protein: CASSAGGPNTHYF.

This clonotype has just a few counts. The V call is TRBV3-1, the J call TRBJ2-1; 8 bases are shared with TRBD2. The CDR3 runs to 15 residues. Looked up from germline, CDR1 is LGHDT and CDR2 is YNNKEL (reference sequence). The V and J ends lost 0 bases and 3 bases, in that order; junction bases with no gene match: 1. The CDR3 protein is CASSQDTSGYNEQFF. CDR3 DNA: TGTGCCAGCAGCCAAGATACTAGCGGCTACAATGAGCAGTTCTTC.

The CDR3 DNA is TGTGCCAGCAGTTCCTACAGTAATTCACCCCTCCACTTT. Translating it yields CASSSYSNSPLHF. The V and J genes are TRBV28 and TRBJ1-6; D gene ambiguous. The germline V and J ends were trimmed by 4 bases and 6 bases, with 7 bases remaining between them. From germline, CDR1 is MDHEN and CDR2 SYDVKM. The CDR3 covers 13 residues.

This clonotype was picked up a small number of times. This chain links TRBV25-1 with TRBJ1-5; D remains unclear. Trimming removed 0 bases from V and 4 bases from J, with 7 bases in between. Germline V CDR1 and CDR2: MGHDK, SYGVNS. The CDR3 runs to 14 residues. CDR3 sequence reads: CASSEYSKNQPQHF. The CDR3 DNA is TGTGCCAGCAGTGAATATTCCAAAAATCAGCCCCAGCATTTT.

This clonotype was seen a handful of times. The V call is TRBV5-5, the J call TRBJ1-2; D uncertain. Trimming removed 0 bases at V and 8 bases at J, with 11 bases between. The germline CDR1 and CDR2 sequences are SGHKS and YYEKEE (reference sequence). The CDR3 runs to 13 residues. This chain's CDR3 is CASSLAEVSGYTF. The CDR3 DNA reads as TGTGCCAGCAGCTTGGCCGAAGTGTCAGGCTACACCTTC. Supplemented by reference TRBV5-5 and TRBJ1-2, the full variable domain reads DAGVTQSPTHLIKTRGQQVTLRCSPISGHKSVSWYQQVLGQGPQFIFQYYEKEERGRGNFPDRFSARQFPNYSSELNVNALLLGDSALYLCASSLAEVSGYTFGSGTRLTVV.

V gene TRBV21-1 combines with J gene TRBJ1-1. TRBV21-1 has pseudogene status. CDR3 size: 13 residues. CDR3 DNA: TGTGCCAGCTGGGAGGGGGTTCGAACTGAAGCTTTCTTT. The encoded protein is CASWEGVRTEAFF.

This clonotype was found many times. The J gene is TRBJ2-5, the V gene TRBV28, with 7 bases matching TRBD1. The CDR3 runs to 14 residues. V lost 2 bases and J lost 10; bases outside the gene matches: 10. Germline CDR1 reads MDHEN; CDR2 reads SYDVKM. The chain's CDR3 is CASSLAGDSSFQYF. The CDR3 nucleotides read TGTGCCAGCAGTTTAGCCGGGGACAGTTCTTTCCAGTACTTC.

This sequence joins TRBV29-1 and TRBJ1-2, with D hard to call. The CDR3 has 12 residues. The germline gives CDR1 SQVTM, CDR2 ANQGSEA. Trimming removed 6 bases at V and 1 base at J, with 9 bases between. The CDR3 DNA is TGCAGCGTGAAAGCTTATAACTATGGCTACACCTTC. Translated: CSVKAYNYGYTF.

This chain connects TRBV11-2 to TRBJ2-1; 12 nucleotides align to TRBD2. V gave up 6 bases and J gave up 5 bases; unmatched junction bases: 8. The germline V gene encodes CDR1 SGHAT and CDR2 FQNNGV. CDR3 length equals 16 residues. CDR3: CASSWTSGMIDNEQFF. The CDR3, as DNA: TGTGCCAGCAGTTGGACTAGCGGGATGATCGACAATGAGCAGTTCTTC.

Ten or more counts support this clonotype. The rearrangement uses TRBV20-1 and TRBJ2-2; TRBD2 agrees at 8 bases. The CDR3 spans 15 residues. Trimming took 1 base from V and 3 from J; bases not matched to a gene: 4. CDR1 and CDR2 (germline): DFQATT, SNEGSKA (reference sequence). CDR3 loop: CSARAGGPDTGELFF. The CDR3 DNA is TGCAGTGCTAGAGCGGGAGGGCCGGACACCGGGGAGCTGTTTTTT.